The 7 T cell receptor beta chains presented below share a single source sample, sequenced in a study of blood T cell repertoires in COVID-19. Repertoires were generated with immunoSEQ multiplex PCR, while TCRdb's copy carries only in-frame clones and drops some. The repertoire consists of 65,000 or so clones, with over 75% occurring once and the leading ten covering approximately 3%. The sequenced sample consisted of peripheral blood. These receptor sequences come from a man aged 50 to 59 with active COVID-19.

This clone was counted between two and nine times. The chain combines TRBV6-6 with TRBJ2-2; 10 bases map to TRBD2. Germline V CDR1 and CDR2: MNHNY, SVGAGI (reference sequence). This CDR3 region has 14 residues. J gave up 7 bases and V 8 bases, and 7 bases lay outside the gene matches. The CDR3 is CASASGGDGGELFF. The CDR3 coding sequence is TGTGCCAGCGCGAGCGGGGGGGATGGCGGGGAGCTGTTTTTT.

This clone showed up just a few times. J is TRBJ2-2 and V is TRBV27, with unresolved D. The CDR3 is 14 amino acids. Germline values: CDR1 MNHEY, CDR2 SMNVEV (reference sequence). The V end lost 0 bases, the J end lost 6 bases, and 8 bases lay between the germline ends. Here the CDR3 reads CASSLSQVPGELFF. CDR3 sequence (DNA): TGTGCCAGCAGTTTATCTCAGGTTCCCGGGGAGCTGTTTTTT.

The chain recombines TRBV19 with TRBJ1-5, with D unresolved. Trimming took 7 bases from V and 3 from J, leaving 13 bases between them. CDR3 length: 14 amino acids. Germline V CDR1 and CDR2: LNHDA, SQIVND (reference sequence). This CDR3 reads CASTSQNFNQPQHF. The CDR3 region has the DNA TGTGCCAGTACGTCGCAGAATTTCAATCAGCCCCAGCATTTT.

The sample holds a few counts of this clone. The chain has TRBV7-9 and TRBJ2-1, with TRBD1 matching over 10 bases. Germline CDR1 SEHNR, CDR2 FQNEAQ (reference sequence). V gave up 11 bases and J gave up 0 bases; unmatched junction bases: 13. The CDR3 covers 17 residues. The CDR3 bases are TGTGCCTCGAGGGGGGACAGGGGATTGAGCTCCTACAATGAGCAGTTCTTC. Its translation is CASRGDRGLSSYNEQFF.

The chain has TRBV3-1 (or the pseudogene TRBV3-2) and TRBJ2-1; perhaps TRBD2 as D (7 bases). The CDR3 length is 17 residues. Germline assignment: CDR1 LGHDT and CDR2 YNNKEL (reference sequence). Trimming shortened V by 0 bases and J by 8 bases, and 20 bases separated the two germline ends. CDR3 amino acids: CASSQDVAAGATDEQFF. In DNA form, the CDR3 reads TGTGCCAGCAGCCAAGATGTTGCGGCGGGGGCAACGGATGAGCAGTTCTTC.

The V call is TRBV7-2, the J call TRBJ2-1; 7 positions agree with TRBD2. Germline V gene sequence: CDR1 SGHTA, CDR2 FQGNSA. The CDR3 runs 16 residues. V lost 5 bases, J lost 0 bases, and 7 bases stayed unmatched. The CDR3 DNA reads TGTGCCAGCAGCCATACTGGACTAGGCTCCTACAATGAGCAGTTCTTC. Its protein product is CASSHTGLGSYNEQFF.

The chain recombines TRBV3-1 (or the pseudogene TRBV3-2) with TRBJ2-7, with TRBD1 identical over 8 bases. With 2 bases clipped from V and 2 bases from J, the junction kept 2 bases outside the gene matches. From germline, CDR1 is LGHDT and CDR2 YNNKEL (reference sequence). The CDR3 totals 14 residues. For the CDR3, the DNA is TGTGCCAGCAGCCAACTGGACAGGGCCTACGAGCAGTACTTC. Amino acid sequence: CASSQLDRAYEQYF.